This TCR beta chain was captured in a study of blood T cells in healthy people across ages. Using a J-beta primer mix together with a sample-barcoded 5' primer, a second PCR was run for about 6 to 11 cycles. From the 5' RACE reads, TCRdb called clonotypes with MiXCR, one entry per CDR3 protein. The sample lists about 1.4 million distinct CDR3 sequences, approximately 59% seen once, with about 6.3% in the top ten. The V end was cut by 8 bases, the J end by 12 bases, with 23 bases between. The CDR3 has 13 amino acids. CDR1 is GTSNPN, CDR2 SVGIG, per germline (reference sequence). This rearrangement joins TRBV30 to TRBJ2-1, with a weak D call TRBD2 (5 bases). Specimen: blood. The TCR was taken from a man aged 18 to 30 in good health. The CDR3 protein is CARLGLRPLLQFF. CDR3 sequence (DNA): TGTGCCCGGCTTGGACTGAGACCCCTTCTGCAGTTCTTC.